The next 21 T cell receptor beta chains were all read from a single sample in a study of response to subunit inactivated influenza vaccine. TCRdb reprocessed the RT-PCR reads with MiXCR, giving one entry per CDR3 protein. The repertoire has some 500,000 distinct CDR3 sequences, about 25% of them found once; the top ten carry approximately 2%. The sample consisted of CD4+ T cells sorted from PBMCs, taken more than 4 days after vaccination. The receptors were sampled from a man aged 50 to 59 who received an inactivated influenza vaccine.

This clonotype showed up just a few times. The chain has TRBV19 and TRBJ1-5; a weak D match, TRBD1 (6 bases). The germline CDR1 and CDR2 sequences are LNHDA and SQIVND (reference sequence). V gave up 5 bases and J gave up 0 bases, with 11 bases separating them. The CDR3 runs 15 residues. The CDR3 region is CASSWTAYSNQPQHF. The CDR3 DNA follows: TGTGCCAGTAGTTGGACAGCTTATAGCAATCAGCCCCAGCATTTT.

The V call is TRBV7-2, the J call TRBJ2-1, with 7 bases fitting TRBD2. Unmatched junction bases numbered 9, after V lost 5 bases and J lost 2 bases. There are 16 residues in the CDR3. The germline CDR1 and CDR2 sequences are SGHTA and FQGNSA. The chain's CDR3 is CASSAGTGGTYNEQFF. In nucleotides, the CDR3 is TGTGCCAGCAGCGCCGGGACGGGAGGAACCTACAATGAGCAGTTCTTC.

The chain joins TRBV20-1 to TRBJ1-1; TRBD1 is a possible D gene (6 bases). The CDR3 has 13 amino acids. Germline V gene lookup returns CDR1 DFQATT and CDR2 SNEGSKA (reference sequence). V was cut by 3 bases and J by 10 bases, with 18 bases left in between. The CDR3 is CSASEDRRLGAFF. The CDR3 DNA sequence: TGCAGTGCTAGCGAAGACAGGCGGCTTGGAGCTTTCTTT.

This chain connects TRBV12-3 or TRBV12-4 to TRBJ2-3; D may be TRBD1 (5 bases). This CDR3 region has 14 residues. V was pared by 6 bases and J by 2 bases, with 12 bases between. CDR3 in DNA: TGTGCCAGCAGAGAAAGGGGCTTCACAGATACGCAGTATTTT. Amino acids: CASRERGFTDTQYF.

This rearrangement joins TRBV10-3 to TRBJ2-1; D is ambiguous. Germline CDR1 and CDR2: ENHRY and SYGVKD. The CDR3 consists of 15 residues. Trimming cost V 4 bases and J 7 bases, with 17 bases left between them. The CDR3 is CAISGGSSSLNEQFF. The CDR3 bases are TGTGCCATCAGTGGAGGTAGCTCGAGTCTTAATGAGCAGTTCTTC.

In this sample, this clonotype turned up a few times. The rearrangement uses TRBV5-1 and TRBJ2-1; 9 bases are shared with TRBD2. J lost 7 bases, V lost 1 base, and 12 bases had no gene match. CDR1 is SGHRS and CDR2 is YFSETQ in the germline V gene. The CDR3 runs to 17 residues. The CDR3 bases are TGCGCCAGCAGCTTGCCTAGGCGGGAGGGCCGGATAAATGAGCAGTTCTTC. Translated: CASSLPRREGRINEQFF.

The chain has TRBV4-2 and TRBJ2-2, with TRBD2 as a possible D gene (6 bases). The CDR3 loop spans 16 amino acids. V was trimmed by 1 base and J by 2 bases, leaving 11 bases between them. In germline, CDR1 is LGHNA, CDR2 YNFKEQ. This CDR3 is CASSQVTGSNTGELFF. As DNA, the CDR3 is TGTGCCAGCAGCCAAGTAACCGGGAGTAACACCGGGGAGCTGTTTTTT.

This chain joins TRBV6-2 or TRBV6-3 and TRBJ2-7, with 15 bases aligning to TRBD2. Germline loops: CDR1 MNHEY, CDR2 SVGEGT. This CDR3 spans 16 amino acids. V was clipped by 5 bases and J by 0 bases; unmatched bases: 2. CDR3 sequence: CASSAGLAGGSYEQYF. CDR3 bases: TGTGCCAGCAGTGCGGGACTAGCGGGAGGCTCCTACGAGCAGTACTTC.

This rearrangement joins TRBV3-1 to TRBJ2-7; no clear D gene. V was clipped by 1 base and J by 3 bases, with 4 bases between them. This CDR3 is built from 12 residues. Germline CDR1 reads LGHDT; CDR2 reads YNNKEL (reference sequence). This chain's CDR3 is CASSQVNYEQYF. CDR3 DNA sequence: TGTGCCAGCAGCCAAGTGAACTACGAGCAGTACTTC.

In its sample, this clonotype was seen a few times. V gene TRBV5-5 combines with J gene TRBJ2-7, with TRBD2 as a possible D gene (5 bases). Per the germline V gene, CDR1 is SGHKS and CDR2 is YYEKEE (reference sequence). The CDR3 runs 13 residues. Trimming left V 1 base short and J 4 bases short, with 9 bases between. The CDR3 region has the DNA TGTGCCAGCAGCTTGAGGGAGAGGTACGAGCAGTACTTC. As protein: CASSLRERYEQYF.

This clonotype was counted many times. The chain recombines TRBV20-1 with TRBJ2-1, with D perhaps matching TRBD2 (6 bases). Looked up from germline, CDR1 is DFQATT and CDR2 is SNEGSKA (reference sequence). With 6 bases removed from V and 2 bases from J, the gap between germline ends came to 11 bases. This CDR3 has 13 amino acids. The CDR3 protein is CSAAGPTYNEQFF. The CDR3, as DNA: TGCAGTGCGGCGGGGCCGACCTACAATGAGCAGTTCTTC.

This clonotype has more than one count but fewer than ten. The chain joins TRBV3-1 to TRBJ2-5; a possible D gene is TRBD1 (5 bases). Germline V lookup: CDR1 LGHDT, CDR2 YNNKEL (reference sequence). Between the trimmed V and J ends, which lost 3 bases and 0 bases, there was a span of 11 bases. The CDR3 runs 15 residues. The CDR3 sequence: CASSHREGNQETQYF. CDR3 bases: TGTGCCAGCAGCCACAGGGAAGGGAACCAAGAGACCCAGTACTTC.

The rearrangement links TRBV7-6 to TRBJ2-3; D is possibly TRBD2 (6 bases). Germline CDR1 is SGHVS and CDR2 is FNYEAQ. The CDR3 spans 15 residues. V was shortened by 5 bases and J by 2 bases, with 14 bases between the two germline ends. This CDR3 is CASSPEQDYTDTQYF. The CDR3 DNA reads as TGTGCCAGCAGCCCCGAACAGGACTACACAGATACGCAGTATTTT.

In its sample, this clonotype was seen a few times. This chain links TRBV7-9 with TRBJ2-3; no firm D call. In germline, CDR1 is SEHNR, CDR2 FQNEAQ (reference sequence). Trimming shortened V by 2 bases and J by 6 bases, and 6 bases separated the two germline ends. The CDR3 extends over 12 amino acids. The DNA of the CDR3 is TGTGCCAGCAGCTTATCAATGGATACGCAGTATTTT. Its translation is CASSLSMDTQYF.

This clonotype showed up just a few times. This chain connects TRBV30 to TRBJ2-1; D not resolved. V lost 0 bases and J lost 9, with 6 bases in between. Germline loops: CDR1 GTSNPN, CDR2 SVGIG (reference sequence). The CDR3 loop spans 11 amino acids. The DNA of the CDR3 is TGTGCCTGGAGTGTATGGGGTGAGCAGTTCTTC. It specifies CAWSVWGEQFF.

The V gene is TRBV27, the J gene TRBJ2-7; possibly TRBD2 for D (6 bases). V lost 3 bases and J lost 3, with 9 bases in between. The germline CDR1 and CDR2 sequences are MNHEY and SMNVEV (reference sequence). The CDR3 spans 13 residues. DNA for the CDR3: TGTGCCAGCAGTTTTAACGGGGGCTACGAGCAGTACTTC. Translated: CASSFNGGYEQYF.

This clonotype was seen a few times. The rearrangement links TRBV6-6 to TRBJ2-7, with D hard to call. Trimming pared 6 bases from V and 1 base from J, leaving 10 bases between. Per the germline V gene, CDR1 is MNHNY and CDR2 is SVGAGI (reference sequence). The CDR3 contains 13 residues. DNA of the CDR3: TGTGCCAGCAGCGACCCGAAGTCCTACGAGCAGTACTTC. Protein product: CASSDPKSYEQYF.

In this sample, this clonotype turned up a few times. CDR3: CASSLGAQAVSEAFF. Written as DNA, the CDR3 is TGTGCCAGCAGCTTAGGGGCCCAGGCTGTGTCGGAAGCTTTCTTT. V and J are TRBV7-9 and TRBJ1-1, with D hard to call. CDR1 is SEHNR and CDR2 is FQNEAQ in the germline V gene (reference sequence). Trimming removed 1 base from V and 8 bases from J, with 17 bases in between. This CDR3 spans 15 amino acids.

In this sample, this clonotype turned up many times. The gene calls are TRBV20-1 and TRBJ1-1; D is ambiguous. There are 14 residues in the CDR3. Trimming pared 0 bases from V and 1 base from J, leaving 9 bases between. CDR1 and CDR2 (germline): DFQATT, SNEGSKA (reference sequence). CDR3 region: CSAREGSRNTEAFF. DNA of the CDR3: TGCAGTGCTAGAGAAGGAAGCCGGAACACTGAAGCTTTCTTT.

The chain has TRBV7-2 and TRBJ2-7; D not certain. Trimming took off 0 bases at V and 0 bases at J, with 15 bases between the two ends. The length of the CDR3 is 17 residues. Germline values: CDR1 SGHTA, CDR2 FQGNSA. The CDR3: CASSLAARPRSSYEQYF. The CDR3 bases are TGTGCCAGCAGCTTAGCGGCCAGACCACGAAGCTCCTACGAGCAGTACTTC.

This chain connects TRBV20-1 to TRBJ2-5, with 7 bases aligning to TRBD2. V was clipped by 3 bases and J by 5 bases; unmatched bases: 9. The germline V gene encodes CDR1 DFQATT and CDR2 SNEGSKA (reference sequence). CDR3 length: 14 residues. The CDR3 here is CSASPAGLRETQYF. As DNA, the CDR3 is TGCAGTGCTAGCCCAGCGGGATTGCGGGAGACCCAGTACTTC.